This T cell receptor beta chain appears in the sequencing data of a study of PD-1 blockade in classical Hodgkin lymphoma. This clone occurred a few times. Its matching antigen is unknown. The patients all showed relapse after autologous stem cell transplantation, while their brentuximab vedotin exposure varied. General study results and limits: When set against healthy donors, newly diagnosed patients were reported to show lower baseline TCR diversity. Repertoire differences have undefined causes, possibly disease activity or prior therapy. The baseline diversity of complete responders showed similarity to that of newly diagnosed patients.

The repertoire was sequenced with immunoSEQ multiplex PCR; TCRdb's copy has only in-frame clones and lacks some. There are fewer than 70,000 clones in the sample; more than 70% occur only once, and under 6% lies in the top ten. This CDR3 region has 15 residues. J lost 2 bases, V lost 6 bases, and 6 bases had no gene match. Germline CDR1 SNHLY, CDR2 FYNNEI. The chain joins TRBV2 to TRBJ2-7; the match to TRBD2 covers 11 bases. The clonotype originates from a human donor with classical Hodgkin lymphoma. Sample: peripheral blood mononuclear cells (PBMCs), taken before the second cycle of nivolumab. The DNA of the CDR3 is TGTGCCAGCAGGGTTACTAGCGGGGGACCCTACGAGCAGTACTTC. Its protein product is CASRVTSGGPYEQYF.